The sequence of this T cell receptor (beta chain) was determined in a study of T-cell reconstitution after alpha-beta-depleted transplantation in children. The CDR3 loop spans 16 amino acids. Trimming removed 3 bases at V and 3 bases at J, with 16 bases between. Looked up from germline, CDR1 is SGHTA and CDR2 is FQGNSA. Unique molecular identifiers were used to barcode this TCRbeta library. Via MiXCR, TCRdb re-called the PCR reads, giving one row per CDR3 protein. The sample yields roughly 300,000 distinct CDR3 sequences, approximately 10% seen once. This clonotype has a handful of counts. The clonotype was recovered from a human donor who donated a stem cell graft to a child with acute lymphoblastic leukemia. The chain links TRBV7-2 to TRBJ2-3; D remains ambiguous. The material was PBMCs from the stem cell graft donor, obtained from the stem cell graft. The CDR3 DNA is TGTGCCAGCAGCTTCTCCCGCGGAGTGGGGACAGATACGCAGTATTTT. It is translated as CASSFSRGVGTDTQYF.